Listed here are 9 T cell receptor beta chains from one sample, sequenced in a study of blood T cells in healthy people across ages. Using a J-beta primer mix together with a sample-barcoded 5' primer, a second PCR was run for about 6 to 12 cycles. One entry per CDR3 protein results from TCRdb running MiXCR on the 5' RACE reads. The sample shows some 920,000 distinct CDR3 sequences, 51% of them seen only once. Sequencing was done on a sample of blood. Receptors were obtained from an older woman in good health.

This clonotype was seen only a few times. This CDR3 is CASSRDYFLYEQYF. The CDR3 nucleotides are TGTGCCAGCAGCCGGGACTACTTTCTCTACGAGCAGTACTTC. This chain links TRBV27 with TRBJ2-7, with TRBD2 matching 7 bases. The germline V gene encodes CDR1 MNHEY and CDR2 SMNVEV (reference sequence). The CDR3 extends over 14 amino acids. Unmatched junction bases numbered 8, after V lost 6 bases and J lost 3 bases.

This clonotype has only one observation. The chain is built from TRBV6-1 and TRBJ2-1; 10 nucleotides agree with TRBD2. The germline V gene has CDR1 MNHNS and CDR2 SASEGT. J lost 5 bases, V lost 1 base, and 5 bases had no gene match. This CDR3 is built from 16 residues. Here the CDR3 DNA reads TGTGCCAGCAGTGAAGTAGGGCTAGCGGGGGACAATGAGCAGTTCTTC. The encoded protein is CASSEVGLAGDNEQFF.

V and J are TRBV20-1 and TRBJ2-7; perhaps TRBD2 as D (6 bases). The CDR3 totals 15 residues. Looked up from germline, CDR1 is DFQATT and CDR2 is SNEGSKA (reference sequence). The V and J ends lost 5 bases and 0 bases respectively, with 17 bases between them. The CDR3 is CSARLVALSSYEQYF. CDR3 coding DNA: TGCAGTGCTCGACTAGTGGCCCTTAGCTCCTACGAGCAGTACTTC.

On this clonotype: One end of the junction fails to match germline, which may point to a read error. CDR3 sequence: CNARAAGALADTQYF. CDR3 bases: TGCAATGCTAGGGCGGCGGGGGCTCTCGCAGATACGCAGTATTTT. The chain combines TRBV20-1 with TRBJ2-3, with D possibly being TRBD2 (7 bases). This CDR3 is built from 15 residues. Looked up from germline, CDR1 is DFQATT and CDR2 is SNEGSKA (reference sequence).

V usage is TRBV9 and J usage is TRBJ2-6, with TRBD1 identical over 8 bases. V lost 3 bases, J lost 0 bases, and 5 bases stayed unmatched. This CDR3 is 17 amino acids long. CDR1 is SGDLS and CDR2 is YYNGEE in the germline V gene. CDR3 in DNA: TGTGCCAGCAGCGAGGACAGGGTGACCTCTGGGGCCAACGTCCTGACTTTC. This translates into CASSEDRVTSGANVLTF.

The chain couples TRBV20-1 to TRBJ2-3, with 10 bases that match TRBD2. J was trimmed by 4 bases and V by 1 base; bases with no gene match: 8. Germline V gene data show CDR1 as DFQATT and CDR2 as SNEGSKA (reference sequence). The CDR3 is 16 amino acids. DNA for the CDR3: TGCAGTGCTAGAGGTCTGCTAGCGGGAGACGCAGATACGCAGTATTTT. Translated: CSARGLLAGDADTQYF.

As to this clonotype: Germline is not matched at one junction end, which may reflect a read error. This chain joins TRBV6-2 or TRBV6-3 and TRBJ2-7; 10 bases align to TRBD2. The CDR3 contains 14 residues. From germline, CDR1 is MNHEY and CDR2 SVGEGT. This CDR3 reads CANSLALAGKEQYF. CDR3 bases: TGTGCCAACAGTTTAGCACTAGCGGGAAAAGAGCAGTACTTC.

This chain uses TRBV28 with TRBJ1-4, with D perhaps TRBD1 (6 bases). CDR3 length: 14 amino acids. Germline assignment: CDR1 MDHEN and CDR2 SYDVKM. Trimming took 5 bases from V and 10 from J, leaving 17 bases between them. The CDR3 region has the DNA TGTGCCAGCAGTCCGGGGGGCACTGATGGAAAACTGTTTTTT. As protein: CASSPGGTDGKLFF. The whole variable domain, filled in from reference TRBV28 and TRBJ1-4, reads DVKVTQSSRYLVKRTGEKVFLECVQDMDHENMFWYRQDPGLGLRLIYFSYDVKMKEKGDIPEGYSVSREKKERFSLILESASTNQTSMYLCASSPGGTDGKLFFGSGTQLSVL.

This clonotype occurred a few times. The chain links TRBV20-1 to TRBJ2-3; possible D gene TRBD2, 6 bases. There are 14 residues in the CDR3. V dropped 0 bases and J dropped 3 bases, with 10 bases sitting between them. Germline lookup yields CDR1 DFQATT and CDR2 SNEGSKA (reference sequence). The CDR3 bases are TGCAGTGCTAGAGATTATCTAGCGACAGATACGCAGTATTTT. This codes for CSARDYLATDTQYF.